Listed below are T cell receptor beta chains from one sample, sequenced in a study of blood T cell repertoires in COVID-19. Sequencing was performed with immunoSEQ multiplex PCR; in TCRdb, only in-frame clones are kept and a portion is missing. The sample lists some 180,000 clones; roughly four fifths were seen once. Sequenced input: peripheral blood. All receptors come from a man in his 70s with active or convalescent COVID-19. Both conserved end residues are part of each CDR3. D genes are given only for firm matches. Some rows mark clone size as missing; the rest say once, few, many or name a class of expanded clone.

clone_size	v_call	j_call	d_call	cdr3_aa	cdr3_nt
.	TRBV6-2/TRBV6-3	TRBJ2-2	TRBD2	CASSYYIAGGPGTGELFF	TGTGCCAGCAGTTACTACATAGCGGGAGGGCCGGGAACCGGGGAGCTGTTTTTT
.	TRBV6-5	TRBJ1-3	.	CASSYGSSGNTIYF	TGTGCCAGCAGTTACGGGAGCTCTGGAAACACCATATATTTT
.	TRBV18	TRBJ2-1	TRBD1	CASSLRTGHNEQFF	TGTGCCAGCTCACTGCGGACAGGGCACAATGAGCAGTTCTTC
.	TRBV24-1	TRBJ1-5	.	CATSDPAGDNQPQHF	TGTGCCACCAGTGACCCCGCAGGGGACAATCAGCCCCAGCATTTT
.	TRBV2	TRBJ1-3	TRBD1	CASSEYGTGQSSGNTIYF	TGTGCCAGCAGTGAATATGGGACAGGGCAGAGCTCTGGAAACACCATATATTTT
.	TRBV5-6	TRBJ1-2	.	CASSFLGQNYGYTF	TGTGCCAGCAGTTTTCTGGGGCAGAACTATGGCTACACCTTC
.	TRBV5-1	TRBJ1-1	TRBD1	CASSRGQGAPGTEAFF	TGCGCCAGCAGCCGGGGACAGGGGGCGCCGGGCACTGAAGCTTTCTTT
.	TRBV28	TRBJ1-4	TRBD1	CASSLIPRGVNEKLFF	TGTGCCAGCAGTTTAATCCCCAGGGGGGTTAATGAAAAACTGTTTTTT
.	TRBV5-1	TRBJ2-1	TRBD2	CASSFFPSGSLVNEQFF	TGCGCCAGCAGCTTTTTCCCCAGCGGGAGTCTTGTCAATGAGCAGTTCTTC
.	TRBV6-4	TRBJ2-2	.	CASSATGVGRELFF	TGTGCCAGCAGCGCGACTGGAGTTGGCCGGGAGCTGTTTTTT
.	TRBV9	TRBJ2-5	.	CASTWTGSHQETQYF	TGTGCCAGCACCTGGACCGGGAGCCATCAGGAGACCCAGTACTTC
.	TRBV6-6	TRBJ1-2	.	CASTMPRTLYGYTF	TGTGCCAGCACTATGCCCCGGACACTCTATGGCTACACCTTC
.	TRBV6-5	TRBJ1-6	TRBD1	CASRGTGNNSPLHF	TGTGCCAGCAGAGGGACAGGGAATAATTCACCCCTCCACTTT
.	TRBV24-1	TRBJ1-5	.	CATSDFTRNQPQHF	TGTGCCACCAGTGATTTCACCAGGAATCAGCCCCAGCATTTT
.	TRBV2	TRBJ2-1	TRBD2	CASRQLPGTSGRGTYNEQFF	TGTGCCAGCAGGCAACTCCCCGGGACTAGCGGGAGGGGGACCTACAATGAGCAGTTCTTC
.	TRBV10-3	TRBJ1-2	.	CATLSPPRYSQTNYGYTF	TGTGCCACCCTCTCCCCCCCCCGATACAGCCAGACTAACTATGGCTACACCTTC
.	TRBV7-2	TRBJ1-2	.	CASSSPGGYTF	TGTGCCAGCAGCTCTCCAGGGGGCTACACCTTC
.	TRBV18	TRBJ2-1	.	CASSPRRVDEQFF	TGTGCCAGCTCCCCGCGCCGGGTGGATGAGCAGTTCTTC
.	TRBV4-3	TRBJ2-7	TRBD1	CASSQTGQGSYEQYF	TGCGCCAGCAGCCAAACGGGACAGGGATCCTACGAGCAGTACTTC
few	TRBV12-3/TRBV12-4	TRBJ1-6	.	CASSWEQNSPLHF	TGTGCCAGTAGTTGGGAGCAGAATTCACCCCTCCACTTT
.	TRBV7-2	TRBJ2-3	TRBD2	CASSTGLAGGPTDTQYF	TGTGCCAGCAGCACCGGACTAGCGGGAGGGCCCACAGATACGCAGTATTTT
.	TRBV7-2	TRBJ1-1	.	CASSSLGRAEAFF	TGTGCCAGCAGCTCCCTGGGGCGCGCTGAAGCTTTCTTT